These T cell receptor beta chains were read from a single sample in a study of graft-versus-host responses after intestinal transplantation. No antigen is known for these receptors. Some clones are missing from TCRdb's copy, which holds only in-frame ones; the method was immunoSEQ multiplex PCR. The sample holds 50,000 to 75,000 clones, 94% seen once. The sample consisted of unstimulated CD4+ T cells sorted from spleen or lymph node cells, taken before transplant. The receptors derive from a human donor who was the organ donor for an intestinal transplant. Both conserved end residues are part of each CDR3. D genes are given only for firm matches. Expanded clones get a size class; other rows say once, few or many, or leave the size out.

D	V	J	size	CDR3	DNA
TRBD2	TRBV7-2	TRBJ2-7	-	CASSSWTSGGVRTYEQYF	TGTGCCAGCAGCTCATGGACTAGCGGGGGGGTACGAACCTACGAGCAGTACTTC
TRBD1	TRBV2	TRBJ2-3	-	CASRLTGQGSTDTQYF	TGTGCCAGCAGACTAACGGGACAGGGAAGCACAGATACGCAGTATTTT
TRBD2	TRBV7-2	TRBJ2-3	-	CASSFRTSGGAGGTQYF	TGTGCCAGCAGCTTCCGGACTAGCGGGGGGGCCGGAGGTACGCAGTATTTT
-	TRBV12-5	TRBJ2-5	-	CASGLDGRPQETQYF	TGTGCTAGTGGTTTAGACGGAAGACCTCAAGAGACCCAGTACTTC
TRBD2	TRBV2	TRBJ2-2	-	CASSPRGGVVNTGELFF	TGTGCCAGCAGCCCTCGCGGGGGGGTTGTAAACACCGGGGAGCTGTTTTTT
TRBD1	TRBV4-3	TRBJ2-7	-	CASSRQQGSAYEQYF	TGCGCCAGCAGCCGACAACAGGGGTCCGCCTACGAGCAGTACTTC
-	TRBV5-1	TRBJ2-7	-	CASSIGGTEQYF	TGCGCCAGCAGCATCGGAGGAACCGAGCAGTACTTC
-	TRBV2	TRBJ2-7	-	CASSSYEQYF	TGTGCCAGCAGTTCCTACGAGCAGTACTTC
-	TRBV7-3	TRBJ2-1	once	CASSLGGLAEDSYNEQFF	TGTGCCAGCAGCTTAGGGGGGCTAGCGGAAGACTCCTACAATGAGCAGTTCTTC
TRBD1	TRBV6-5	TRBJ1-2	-	CASSYTPTGGSYTF	TGTGCCAGCAGTTACACCCCAACAGGGGGGAGCTACACCTTC
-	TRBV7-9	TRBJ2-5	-	CASSLIRETQYF	TGTGCCAGCAGCTTAATTCGAGAGACCCAGTACTTC